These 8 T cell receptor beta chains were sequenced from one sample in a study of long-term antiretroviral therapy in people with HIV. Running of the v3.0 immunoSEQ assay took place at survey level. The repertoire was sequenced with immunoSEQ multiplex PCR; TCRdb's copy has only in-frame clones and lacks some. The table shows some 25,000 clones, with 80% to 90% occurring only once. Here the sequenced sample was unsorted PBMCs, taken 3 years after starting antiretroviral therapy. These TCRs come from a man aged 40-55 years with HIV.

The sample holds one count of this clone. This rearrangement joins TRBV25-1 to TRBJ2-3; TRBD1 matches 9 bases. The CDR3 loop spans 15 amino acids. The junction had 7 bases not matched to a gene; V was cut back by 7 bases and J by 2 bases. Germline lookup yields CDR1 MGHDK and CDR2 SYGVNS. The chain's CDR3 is CASIRGDRVTDTQYF. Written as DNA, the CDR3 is TGTGCCAGCATCCGTGGGGACAGGGTCACAGATACGCAGTATTTT.

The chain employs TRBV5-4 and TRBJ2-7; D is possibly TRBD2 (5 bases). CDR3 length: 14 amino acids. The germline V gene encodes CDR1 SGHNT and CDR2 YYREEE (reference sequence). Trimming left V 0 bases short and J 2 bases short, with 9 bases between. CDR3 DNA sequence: TGTGCCAGCAGCTTGGGAGGGAGTCCCTACGAGCAGTACTTC. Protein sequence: CASSLGGSPYEQYF. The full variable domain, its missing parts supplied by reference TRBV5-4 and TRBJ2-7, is ETGVTQSPTHLIKTRGQQVTLRCSSQSGHNTVSWYQQALGQGPQFIFQYYREEENGRGNFPPRFSGLQFPNYSSELNVNALELDDSALYLCASSLGGSPYEQYFGPGTRLTVT.

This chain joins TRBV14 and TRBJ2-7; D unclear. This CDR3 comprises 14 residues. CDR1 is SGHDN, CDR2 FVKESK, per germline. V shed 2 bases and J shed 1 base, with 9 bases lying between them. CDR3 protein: CASSQLTGSYEQYF. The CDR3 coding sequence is TGTGCCAGCAGCCAACTTACTGGTTCCTACGAGCAGTACTTC.

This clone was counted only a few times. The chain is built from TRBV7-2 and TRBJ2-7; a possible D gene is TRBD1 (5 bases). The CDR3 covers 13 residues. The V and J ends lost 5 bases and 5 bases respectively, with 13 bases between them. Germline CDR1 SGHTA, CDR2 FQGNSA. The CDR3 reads CASSPYSGNEQYF. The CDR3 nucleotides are TGTGCCAGCAGCCCCTATTCAGGGAACGAGCAGTACTTC.

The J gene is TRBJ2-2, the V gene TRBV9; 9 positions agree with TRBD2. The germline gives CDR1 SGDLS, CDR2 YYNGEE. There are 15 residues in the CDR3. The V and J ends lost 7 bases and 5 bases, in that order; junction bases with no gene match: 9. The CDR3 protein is CASSRGSGGTGELFF. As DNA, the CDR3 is TGTGCCAGCTCGAGAGGGAGCGGGGGGACCGGGGAGCTGTTTTTT.

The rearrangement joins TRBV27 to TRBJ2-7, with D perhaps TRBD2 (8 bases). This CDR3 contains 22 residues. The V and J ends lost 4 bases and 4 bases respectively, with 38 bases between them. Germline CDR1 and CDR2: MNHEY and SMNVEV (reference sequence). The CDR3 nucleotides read TGTGCCAGCAGTTGGTCTCGGGAACCACGGACAGGAACAAGCGGGAGAGGGTACGAGCAGTACTTC. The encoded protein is CASSWSREPRTGTSGRGYEQYF.

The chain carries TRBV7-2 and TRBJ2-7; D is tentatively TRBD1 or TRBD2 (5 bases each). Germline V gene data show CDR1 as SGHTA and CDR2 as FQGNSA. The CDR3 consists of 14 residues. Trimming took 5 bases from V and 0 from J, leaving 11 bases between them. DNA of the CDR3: TGTGCCAGCAGCCCCTGGGGGAACTCCTACGAGCAGTACTTC. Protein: CASSPWGNSYEQYF.

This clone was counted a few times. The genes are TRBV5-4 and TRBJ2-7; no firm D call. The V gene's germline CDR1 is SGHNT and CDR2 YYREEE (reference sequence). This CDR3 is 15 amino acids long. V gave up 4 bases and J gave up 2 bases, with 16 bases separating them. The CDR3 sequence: CASSSRLDSPYEQYF. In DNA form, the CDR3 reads TGTGCCAGCAGCAGTAGACTCGACTCCCCCTACGAGCAGTACTTC.